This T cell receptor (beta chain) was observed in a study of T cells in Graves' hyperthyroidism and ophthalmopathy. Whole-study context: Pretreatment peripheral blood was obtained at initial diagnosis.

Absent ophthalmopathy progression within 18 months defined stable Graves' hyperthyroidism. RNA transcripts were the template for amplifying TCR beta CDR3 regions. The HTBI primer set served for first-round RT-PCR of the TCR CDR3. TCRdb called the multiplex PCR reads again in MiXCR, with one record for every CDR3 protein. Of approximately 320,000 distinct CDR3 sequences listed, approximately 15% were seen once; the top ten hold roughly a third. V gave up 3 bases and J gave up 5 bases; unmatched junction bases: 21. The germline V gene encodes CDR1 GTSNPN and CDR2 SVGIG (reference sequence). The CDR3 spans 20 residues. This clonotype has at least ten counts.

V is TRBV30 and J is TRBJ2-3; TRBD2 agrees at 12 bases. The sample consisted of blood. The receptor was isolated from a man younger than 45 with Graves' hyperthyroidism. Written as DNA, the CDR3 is TGTGCCTGGAGCACCCCCACCCCCGGACTAGCGGGACCCCAAGAAGATACGCAGTATTTT. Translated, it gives CAWSTPTPGLAGPQEDTQYF.